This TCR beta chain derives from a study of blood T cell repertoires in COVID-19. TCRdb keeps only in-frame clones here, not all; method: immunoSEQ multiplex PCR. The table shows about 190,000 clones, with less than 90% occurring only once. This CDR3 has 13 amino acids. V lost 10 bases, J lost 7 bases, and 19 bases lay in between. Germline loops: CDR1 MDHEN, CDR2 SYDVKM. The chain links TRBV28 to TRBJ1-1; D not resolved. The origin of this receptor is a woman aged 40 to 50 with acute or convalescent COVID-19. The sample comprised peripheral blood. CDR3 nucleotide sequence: TGTGCCATATCCTCCTTTCAATCCGGTGAAGCTTTCTTT. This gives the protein CAISSFQSGEAFF.